Given below is one T cell receptor (beta chain) in context. Which antigen it targets is not known. Base qualities are not recorded, but no much larger clone differs from it by a single base. This sample is drawn from a study of shared clonotypes between healthy human individuals (dated by TCRdb to the early 2020s). Study-wide context: The cohort included three men and two women between 18 and 49 years of age. Per donor, three plates each were used for CD4 naive and CD4 memory, two for CD8 naive, and one for CD8 memory. The study deeply sequenced blood TCR repertoires of 5 or 6 healthy adults to estimate repertoire size and the extent of clonotype sharing between individuals. Different laboratories and diverse techniques were used to prepare libraries and sequence TCR repertoires, to increase sequencing depth and limit assay-specific biases. Each donor's leukapheresis produced roughly between about 0.9 and 9.5 billion PBMCs. Broad study findings and their caveats: Compared with non-shared clonotypes, clonotypes shared by all four sorted-subset donors had higher generation probabilities. Only blood was sampled, and tissue TCR repertoires likely differ from those in blood. Even with the large sequencing depth, rarefaction of the sorted-subset datasets indicated that sequencing was incomplete. Sharing across several donors was observed for around 5% of naive CD4, around 3.5% of naive CD8, about 2.5% of memory CD4, and roughly 0.43% of memory CD8 clonotypes. Because the study included a small number of donors, the genetic and exposure-history diversity represented was limited. Larger estimated clonotype richness was generally found for naive subsets than for memory subsets. Based on pairwise subsampling, the degree of clonotype sharing among donors was expected to be affected by sequencing depth.

The donors were healthy, HIV-negative adults who had no recently reported acute infections or vaccinations. All donors were Caucasian adults living in Nashville, Tennessee, USA. Magnetic negative selection was used to enrich CD4+ T cells, after which naive cells were positively selected on CD45RA and the negative fraction became the memory subset. After blood collection by leukapheresis, PBMCs were isolated using Ficoll-Histopaque density gradient centrifugation and then cryopreserved in the vapor phase of liquid nitrogen. Analytical flow cytometry was used to check the purity and quantity of every magnetically sorted T cell population. Genomic DNA was isolated from each sorted fraction and quantified by UV absorbance on a Nanodrop 2000c. Using the deep immunoSEQ assay, TCR CDR3 regions were amplified from genomic DNA by multiplex PCR. Extracted genomic DNA from each cell subset was spread evenly across all wells of several immunoSEQ 96-well plates, with each plate serving as a replicate. For sorted subsets, approximately 200 ng of genomic DNA, equivalent to tens of thousands of T cell genomes, went into each replicate PCR. The purified libraries were quantified using a Qubit 3.0 fluorometer, sized with a Bioanalyzer 2100, and then quantified again using the KAPA Library Quantification kit. Every immunoSEQ 96-well plate was sequenced on a separate single-read 150-cycle Illumina NextSeq 550 flow cell. As for how the authors treated the data: Because the immunoSEQ output included only junctional sequences and no quality scores, the filtering could not be the same as the filtering used for full-length reads. Sequences were annotated with PyIR, a Python wrapper for IgBLAST v1.9, using IMGT germline references to assign V/J genes and CDR3. Reads were removed for weak V/J assignments (E-value above 1e-6), missing CDR3, stop codons, out-of-frame junctions, or ambiguous translated residues. V3J clonotypes were defined as sequences sharing an identical inferred V gene, J gene, and CDR3 amino acid sequence. Percentage overlap between repertoires was computed as shared unique clonotypes divided by the size of the smaller repertoire. Three approaches were used to assess repertoire richness: RTK rarefaction, the Chao1 estimator, and Recon v2.1 estimates of unobserved clonotypes. Generation probabilities were computed with OLGA for all TCRbeta clonotypes obtained by the gDNA method from a few donors. TCRdb holds this immuneACCESS table with in-frame rearrangements only. Some clones are missing; in checked studies, unresolved V genes explain under half, and the rest has no known cause. V and J calls and clone size are as listed in that table; D and trimming were resolved from the DNA. The sample records around 200,000 clones, approximately 61% of which are singletons. The ten largest make up about 10% of the sample.

The CDR3 has 13 amino acids, counting the end cysteine and phenylalanine. Only the CDR3 part of the read is kept: 39 bases, read in frame from the first base. V loses 4 bases, J loses 2 bases, and the germline ends lie 8 bases apart. Via the germline V gene, CDR1 is SGHTA and CDR2 FQGNSA. Sequenced material: memory CD4+ T cells sorted from blood. The cell subset or site label, read with the paper, signifies: CD45RA-negative fraction. This clonotype was sampled from a man aged 30 to 39 in good health. The sequence joins TRBV7-2 to TRBJ1-2; the D gene cannot be resolved reliably. Read as DNA, the sequence is TGTGCCAGCAGCTCCCTCCAGAACTATGGCTACACCTTC. This yields the protein CASSSLQNYGYTF.